This T cell receptor beta chain stems from a study of blood T cell repertoires in COVID-19. The overall study: PBMCs, B-cell-depleted T cells, or T cells were the source of the cDNA or gDNA that made up the material.

Germline-derived CDR1 and CDR2 are SGHAT and FQNNGV. V lost 3 bases, J lost 10 bases, and 23 bases stayed unmatched. This CDR3 is built from 19 residues. Libraries were prepared by immunoSEQ multiplex PCR; TCRdb keeps only in-frame clonotypes and omits some of them. This table has some 160,000 clones, about four fifths appearing once. This chain uses TRBV11-2 with TRBJ2-7, with 11 bases that match TRBD2. Sequencing was performed on peripheral blood. This TCR came from a woman in her seventies who had recovered from COVID-19. The CDR3 sequence is CASSFHPGTSGGVPPVQYF. In DNA form, the CDR3 reads TGTGCCAGCAGCTTCCACCCCGGGACTAGCGGAGGGGTCCCCCCCGTCCAGTACTTC.